The 6 T cell receptor beta chains reported below all come from one sample, sequenced in a study of cytomegalovirus exposure and HLA in healthy donors. 60 Vbeta and 13 Jbeta primers were used in PCR. Profiled with immunoSEQ multiplex PCR; TCRdb holds only in-frame clones, not every one. The table includes some 180,000 clones, around 75% detected once. The sequencing input was PBMCs. Receptors were obtained from a male donor in good health and CMV-seronegative.

This clone was counted once. J is TRBJ1-5 and V is TRBV6-6; no firm D call. CDR3 length: 13 amino acids. Looked up from germline, CDR1 is MNHNY and CDR2 is SVGAGI (reference sequence). Trimming shortened V by 8 bases and J by 1 base, and 9 bases separated the two germline ends. CDR3 loop: CASSPRSNQPQHF. CDR3 nucleotides: TGTGCCAGCTCCCCTAGGAGCAATCAGCCCCAGCATTTT.

The CDR3 DNA reads as TGCGCCAGCAGCCAGCAGGCCTTGGGCAATCAGCCCCAGCATTTT. Translation: CASSQQALGNQPQHF. The chain employs TRBV4-1 and TRBJ1-5; no reliable D call. The ends were cut back, 3 bases at V and 2 bases at J, with 11 bases in the middle. CDR1 is MGHRA and CDR2 is YSYEKL in the germline V gene. The CDR3 sequence is 15 residues long.

The V call is TRBV4-1, the J call TRBJ2-7, with D possibly being TRBD1 (6 bases). Germline V CDR1 and CDR2: MGHRA, YSYEKL. Trimming removed 4 bases at V and 6 bases at J, with 16 bases between. This CDR3 is 14 amino acids long. The CDR3: CASSLQQGPPEQYF. CDR3 sequence (DNA): TGCGCCAGCAGCCTACAACAGGGCCCCCCCGAGCAGTACTTC.

The V gene is TRBV6-5, the J gene TRBJ2-3; D is perhaps TRBD2 (5 bases). The V gene's germline CDR1 is MNHEY and CDR2 SVGAGI. The CDR3 spans 13 residues. Trimming pared 6 bases from V and 0 bases from J, leaving 7 bases between. The chain's CDR3 is CASRWTSTDTQYF. The CDR3 DNA sequence: TGTGCCAGCAGGTGGACTAGCACAGATACGCAGTATTTT.

The chain has TRBV27 and TRBJ2-4; TRBD2 aligns across 8 bases. The V gene end was trimmed by 5 bases and the J gene end by 0 bases; junction bases not matched to a gene: 0. The CDR3 contains 14 residues. CDR1 and CDR2 from the germline V gene are MNHEY and SMNVEV (reference sequence). CDR3 in DNA: TGTGCCAGCAGTACTAGCGGAGCCAAAAACATTCAGTACTTC. Its protein product is CASSTSGAKNIQYF.

This chain connects TRBV21-1 to TRBJ2-1; TRBD1 was called by the table and not checked on the DNA. TRBV21-1 counts as a pseudogene. This CDR3 is 14 amino acids long. For the CDR3, the DNA is TGTGCCAGCAGCAAGAATTGGGCATACAATGAGCAGTTCTTC. Translated: CASSKNWAYNEQFF.